Below are 21 T cell receptor beta chains sequenced from a single sample in a study of T cells in Graves' hyperthyroidism and ophthalmopathy. Researchers took RNA transcripts and amplified the TCR beta CDR3 regions from them. TCR CDR3 underwent first-round RT-PCR with the HTBI primer set. TCRdb re-derived calls from the multiplex PCR reads in MiXCR, one entry per CDR3 protein. The repertoire holds 300,000 to 500,000 distinct CDR3 sequences, with more than 12% as singletons. Sequencing used blood. Source of these receptors: a man in his fifties with Graves' ophthalmopathy.

The genes are TRBV20-1 and TRBJ2-3; unclear D gene. Trimming shortened V by 3 bases and J by 2 bases, and 12 bases separated the two germline ends. Germline V gives CDR1 DFQATT, CDR2 SNEGSKA (reference sequence). The CDR3 has 14 residues. The CDR3 reads CSASSTWPTDTQYF. In DNA form, the CDR3 reads TGCAGTGCTAGTTCTACTTGGCCCACAGATACGCAGTATTTT.

This clonotype has just a few counts. This chain links TRBV20-1 with TRBJ2-6; 9 nucleotides align to TRBD2. Trimming cost V 2 bases and J 3 bases; bases outside gene matches: 11. The CDR3 contains 18 residues. CDR1 DFQATT and CDR2 SNEGSKA come from the germline V gene (reference sequence). The CDR3 DNA sequence: TGCAGTGCTAGACTTGACCCCGGGACTAGCTTTGGGGCCAACGTCCTGACTTTC. Its protein product is CSARLDPGTSFGANVLTF.

In its sample, this clonotype was seen many times. The genes are TRBV20-1 and TRBJ2-1, with 13 bases identical to TRBD2. V was clipped by 6 bases and J by 9 bases; unmatched bases: 11. Germline assignment: CDR1 DFQATT and CDR2 SNEGSKA (reference sequence). The CDR3 is 15 residues long. The CDR3 region has the DNA TGCAGTGCCGCGGGAGGACTAGCGGGAGTTTCTGAGCAGTTCTTC. Encoded protein: CSAAGGLAGVSEQFF.

This clonotype was counted a few times. The chain carries TRBV2 and TRBJ2-4, with D tentatively TRBD1 (5 bases). This CDR3 is 15 amino acids long. The V gene lost 3 bases and the J gene lost 6 bases, with 15 bases spanning the gap. CDR1 SNHLY and CDR2 FYNNEI come from the germline V gene. The CDR3 DNA follows: TGTGCCAGCAGTGATTCGCAGGGCGGAACAAACATTCAGTACTTC. Protein: CASSDSQGGTNIQYF.

This clonotype turned up a few times. The CDR3 region is CASTSGGGTNEKLFF. CDR3 coding DNA: TGTGCCAGCACCTCGGGGGGGGGCACCAATGAAAAACTGTTTTTT. V gene TRBV12-3 or TRBV12-4 combines with J gene TRBJ1-4; a possible D gene is TRBD1 (6 bases). The CDR3 spans 15 residues. V lost 7 bases to trimming and J lost 5 bases, with 17 bases between them.

This clonotype was counted at least ten times. The chain couples TRBV7-9 to TRBJ2-7; TRBD2 matches 16 bases. Germline V gives CDR1 SEHNR, CDR2 FQNEAQ (reference sequence). The CDR3 runs to 17 residues. Trimming took 5 bases from V and 3 from J; bases not matched to a gene: 7. CDR3 residues: CASSPGTSGRVNYEQYF. CDR3 sequence (DNA): TGTGCCAGCAGCCCAGGGACTAGCGGGAGGGTGAACTACGAGCAGTACTTC.

This clonotype was detected ten times or more. This chain connects TRBV5-4 to TRBJ2-1; unclear D gene. The germline gives CDR1 SGHNT, CDR2 YYREEE (reference sequence). V was pared by 2 bases and J by 6 bases, with 9 bases between. The CDR3 has 13 amino acids. DNA of the CDR3: TGTGCCAGCAGCTTATCCAGCGCCAATGAGCAGTTCTTC. Protein product: CASSLSSANEQFF. The full variable domain, rest sourced from reference TRBV5-4 and TRBJ2-1, is ETGVTQSPTHLIKTRGQQVTLRCSSQSGHNTVSWYQQALGQGPQFIFQYYREEENGRGNFPPRFSGLQFPNYSSELNVNALELDDSALYLCASSLSSANEQFFGPGTRLTVL.

This clonotype was seen only a few times. This sequence joins TRBV4-1 and TRBJ2-7, with D perhaps matching TRBD2 (6 bases). The V gene's germline CDR1 is MGHRA and CDR2 YSYEKL. V gave up 0 bases and J gave up 3 bases, with 12 bases separating them. This CDR3 is built from 15 residues. CDR3 sequence (DNA): TGCGCCAGCAGCCAAGATCCGGGACTTTACTACGAGCAGTACTTC. Translation: CASSQDPGLYYEQYF.

This clonotype was seen at least ten times. The rearrangement uses TRBV5-1 and TRBJ2-7, with 7 bases fitting TRBD1. CDR3 length equals 15 residues. The V gene's germline CDR1 is SGHRS and CDR2 YFSETQ. Germline trimming cut 0 bases from V and 2 bases from J; bases unmatched to any gene: 5. CDR3 in amino acids: CASSLAATGTYEQYF. The CDR3, as DNA: TGCGCCAGCAGCTTGGCCGCGACAGGGACCTACGAGCAGTACTTC.

This clonotype was seen many times. The chain combines TRBV5-6 with TRBJ2-7; 7 bases fit TRBD1. V was clipped by 5 bases and J by 2 bases; unmatched bases: 4. CDR3 length equals 13 residues. Germline-derived CDR1 and CDR2 are SGHDT and YYEEEE. CDR3 loop: CASRLTGAYEQYF. The CDR3 DNA is TGTGCCAGCAGGCTCACAGGGGCCTACGAGCAGTACTTC.

V and J are TRBV2 and TRBJ2-1; D call uncertain. V shed 10 bases and J shed 5 bases, with 21 bases lying between them. This CDR3 has 15 amino acids. Germline-derived CDR1 and CDR2 are SNHLY and FYNNEI. CDR3 sequence: CATTPSRTPNNEQFF. The CDR3, as DNA: TGTGCCACCACACCTTCCCGGACCCCGAACAATGAGCAGTTCTTC.

This clonotype was found many times. The chain recombines TRBV11-1 with TRBJ2-1; no clear D. The CDR3 extends over 14 amino acids. Germline values: CDR1 SGHAT, CDR2 FQDESV (reference sequence). V was trimmed by 2 bases and J by 6 bases, leaving 11 bases between them. This CDR3 is CASSLFWRSNEQFF. As DNA, the CDR3 is TGTGCCAGCAGCTTATTTTGGCGGAGCAATGAGCAGTTCTTC. Full variable domain (remainder filled in from reference TRBV11-1 and TRBJ2-1): EAEVAQSPRYKITEKSQAVAFWCDPISGHATLYWYRQILGQGPELLVQFQDESVVDDSQLPKDRFSAERLKGVDSTLKIQPAELGDSAMYLCASSLFWRSNEQFFGPGTRLTVL.

The J gene is TRBJ1-2, the V gene TRBV10-2; D unresolved. CDR3 length: 14 amino acids. Germline V gives CDR1 WSHSY, CDR2 SAAADI. Trimming left V 2 bases short and J 2 bases short, with 9 bases between. CDR3 in DNA: TGCGCCAGCAGTGAGGCGGGAGTAAACTATGGCTACACCTTC. Residues: CASSEAGVNYGYTF.

This clonotype was counted at least ten times. The genes are TRBV11-2 and TRBJ2-7; 9 nucleotides align to TRBD2. There are 15 residues in the CDR3. V lost 4 bases, J lost 5 bases, and 9 bases stayed unmatched. Germline CDR1 reads SGHAT; CDR2 reads FQNNGV. The CDR3 DNA reads TGTGCCAGCAGCTCTTTGGGCGGGAGGGCCAACGAGCAGTACTTC. This translates into CASSSLGGRANEQYF. Combining the CDR3 with reference TRBV11-2 and TRBJ2-7 gives the whole variable domain EAGVAQSPRYKIIEKRQSVAFWCNPISGHATLYWYQQILGQGPKLLIQFQNNGVVDDSQLPKDRFSAERLKGVDSTLKIQPAKLEDSAVYLCASSSLGGRANEQYFGPGTRLTVT.

Worth noting for this clonotype: This may come from a read error, since a much larger clone is one base off. The chain combines TRBV20-1 with TRBJ2-1; D is perhaps TRBD2 (5 bases). CDR3 size: 11 residues. CDR1 is DFQATT and CDR2 is SNEGSKA in the germline V gene (reference sequence). The CDR3 loop is CNASPPNEQFF. In DNA, the CDR3 is TGCAATGCTAGCCCCCCGAATGAGCAGTTCTTC.

This clonotype was seen many times. The rearrangement joins TRBV20-1 to TRBJ2-1; 11 positions match TRBD2. V shed 6 bases and J 7 bases; nucleotides not matched to a gene: 14. The CDR3 sequence is 16 residues long. Germline loops: CDR1 DFQATT, CDR2 SNEGSKA (reference sequence). CDR3 loop: CSAKGASGRRANEQFF. The DNA for the CDR3 is TGCAGTGCGAAGGGGGCTAGCGGGAGGAGGGCGAATGAGCAGTTCTTC.

As concerns this clonotype: One junction end disagrees with the germline gene, perhaps due to a read error. The chain couples TRBV27 to TRBJ2-7; 7 bases are a match to TRBD2. Germline V CDR1 and CDR2: MNHEY, SMNVEV (reference sequence). The CDR3 spans 15 residues. CDR3 nucleotides: TGTGCCAACAGTTTTGAAGTAGCGGGCATTGGCAAGCAGTACTTC. Translated, it gives CANSFEVAGIGKQYF.

This clonotype was detected a few times. This sequence joins TRBV10-3 and TRBJ2-5; D is unclear. V lost 2 bases to trimming and J lost 2 bases, with 6 bases between them. Germline-derived CDR1 and CDR2 are ENHRY and SYGVKD. The CDR3 is made up of 13 amino acids. The DNA of the CDR3 is TGTGCCATCAGTGAGGTCGGACAAGAGACCCAGTACTTC. Translation gives CAISEVGQETQYF.

This clonotype was detected many times. This chain's CDR3 is CASSSWAPGELFF. DNA for the CDR3: TGTGCCAGCAGCTCGTGGGCGCCCGGGGAGCTGTTTTTT. This chain connects TRBV11-1 to TRBJ2-2; D is undetermined. The germline V and J ends were trimmed by 4 bases and 6 bases, with 9 bases remaining between them. Germline V CDR1 and CDR2: SGHAT, FQDESV (reference sequence). This CDR3 is built from 13 residues.

This clonotype has ten or more counts. This chain joins TRBV11-2 and TRBJ2-3, with D possibly being TRBD2 (6 bases). The CDR3 runs 18 residues. V was shortened by 1 base and J by 0 bases, with 17 bases between the two germline ends. Germline lookup yields CDR1 SGHAT and CDR2 FQNNGV. CDR3 DNA sequence: TGTGCCAGCAGCTTAGTCTCGCGTGCGGGGACTAGCACAGATACGCAGTATTTT. It codes for CASSLVSRAGTSTDTQYF.

The genes are TRBV27 and TRBJ2-7, with TRBD2 identical over 9 bases. The CDR3 is 14 amino acids. V lost 4 bases and J lost 6; bases outside the gene matches: 7. The germline V gene encodes CDR1 MNHEY and CDR2 SMNVEV (reference sequence). This CDR3 reads CASSSGTSTSEQYF. Written as DNA, the CDR3 is TGTGCCAGCAGTTCCGGGACTAGCACTAGCGAGCAGTACTTC.